This is a list of T cell receptor beta chains from one sample in a study of blood T cell repertoires in COVID-19. The data were produced by immunoSEQ multiplex PCR, yet TCRdb's version contains in-frame clones alone and is incomplete. The table has around 200,000 clones, about 88% seen once. Sequenced sample: peripheral blood. The source is a man aged 30-40 years with active or convalescent COVID-19. The CDR3 runs from the conserved cysteine through the conserved F or W. D genes are given only for firm matches. Size is stated for part of the rows, as once, few or many counts, or as a class when the clone is expanded.

cdr3_aa: CASSRQGYDWTEAFF
cdr3_nt: TGTGCCAGCAGCCGACAGGGGTATGATTGGACTGAAGCTTTCTTT
clone_size: -
j_call: TRBJ1-1
v_call: TRBV27
d_call: TRBD1

cdr3_aa: CASSIPGTAHGYTF
cdr3_nt: TGTGCCAGCAGCATTCCCGGGACAGCCCATGGCTACACCTTC
clone_size: -
j_call: TRBJ1-2
v_call: TRBV5-8
d_call: TRBD1

cdr3_aa: CASSQPWGGANTEAFF
cdr3_nt: TGCGCCAGCAGCCAGCCCTGGGGGGGCGCGAACACTGAAGCTTTCTTT
clone_size: -
j_call: TRBJ1-1
v_call: TRBV4-1
d_call: -

cdr3_aa: CASSLGQGAYNEQFF
cdr3_nt: TGTGCCAGCAGCTTAGGGCAGGGGGCCTACAATGAGCAGTTCTTC
clone_size: -
j_call: TRBJ2-1
v_call: TRBV13
d_call: TRBD1

cdr3_aa: CASSIRDRGGGEQFF
cdr3_nt: TGTGCCAGTAGTATCCGGGACAGGGGCGGTGGAGAGCAGTTCTTC
clone_size: -
j_call: TRBJ2-1
v_call: TRBV19
d_call: TRBD1

cdr3_aa: CASSLGTGGVMNSPLHF
cdr3_nt: TGTGCCAGCTCACTCGGGACAGGGGGCGTCATGAATTCACCCCTCCACTTT
clone_size: -
j_call: TRBJ1-6
v_call: TRBV18
d_call: TRBD1

cdr3_aa: CASSQYSMNTEAFF
cdr3_nt: TGCGCCAGCAGCCAATACAGCATGAACACTGAAGCTTTCTTT
clone_size: -
j_call: TRBJ1-1
v_call: TRBV4-1
d_call: -

cdr3_aa: CASSLSSSYGQYF
cdr3_nt: TGTGCCAGCAGTTTATCGAGCTCCTACGGGCAGTACTTC
clone_size: -
j_call: TRBJ2-7
v_call: TRBV27
d_call: -

cdr3_aa: CATLGTGMRNQPQHF
cdr3_nt: TGTGCCACCCTAGGGACAGGGATGCGAAATCAGCCCCAGCATTTT
clone_size: -
j_call: TRBJ1-5
v_call: TRBV9
d_call: TRBD1

cdr3_aa: CASSLTSGPTDTQYF
cdr3_nt: TGTGCCAGCAGCCTAACTAGCGGCCCCACAGATACGCAGTATTTT
clone_size: -
j_call: TRBJ2-3
v_call: TRBV3-1/TRBV3-2
d_call: TRBD2

cdr3_aa: CASSLQMNTEAFF
cdr3_nt: TGTGCCAGCAGTTTACAGATGAACACTGAAGCTTTCTTT
clone_size: -
j_call: TRBJ1-1
v_call: TRBV28
d_call: -

cdr3_aa: CASSEPPGRLTSDTDTQYF
cdr3_nt: TGTGCCAGTAGTGAACCTCCGGGACGGCTGACTAGCGACACAGATACGCAGTATTTT
clone_size: -
j_call: TRBJ2-3
v_call: TRBV19
d_call: TRBD2

cdr3_aa: CSAGRGQGEGYTF
cdr3_nt: TGCAGCGCCGGGAGGGGACAGGGTGAAGGCTACACCTTC
clone_size: once
j_call: TRBJ1-2
v_call: TRBV29-1
d_call: TRBD1

cdr3_aa: CASSLRYAGDYGYTF
cdr3_nt: TGTGCCAGCAGCCTCCGGTACGCAGGGGACTATGGCTACACCTTC
clone_size: -
j_call: TRBJ1-2
v_call: TRBV9
d_call: -

cdr3_aa: CASSLQGREAFF
cdr3_nt: TGTGCCAGCAGTTTACAGGGCCGTGAAGCTTTCTTT
clone_size: -
j_call: TRBJ1-1
v_call: TRBV28
d_call: -

cdr3_aa: CASSLVGDTEAFF
cdr3_nt: TGTGCCAGCAGCTTGGTAGGGGATACTGAAGCTTTCTTT
clone_size: -
j_call: TRBJ1-1
v_call: TRBV5-4
d_call: -

cdr3_aa: CAWSPDSGTEAFF
cdr3_nt: TGTGCCTGGAGTCCCGACAGTGGTACTGAAGCTTTCTTT
clone_size: -
j_call: TRBJ1-1
v_call: TRBV30
d_call: -

cdr3_aa: CASETGGSYEQYF
cdr3_nt: TGTGCCAGCGAGACAGGGGGATCCTACGAGCAGTACTTC
clone_size: once
j_call: TRBJ2-7
v_call: TRBV6-5
d_call: TRBD1

cdr3_aa: CASSFAGAGQPQHF
cdr3_nt: TGTGCCAGCAGTTTCGCGGGGGCCGGTCAGCCCCAGCATTTT
clone_size: -
j_call: TRBJ1-5
v_call: TRBV28
d_call: -

cdr3_aa: CASSSSPRSIYGYTF
cdr3_nt: TGTGCCAGTAGTTCCTCGCCGCGGTCTATTTATGGCTACACCTTC
clone_size: -
j_call: TRBJ1-2
v_call: TRBV19
d_call: -

cdr3_aa: CASSLTGGRGNSPLHF
cdr3_nt: TGTGCCAGCAGTCTCACGGGGGGGCGGGGGAATTCACCCCTCCACTTT
clone_size: -
j_call: TRBJ1-6
v_call: TRBV28
d_call: -

cdr3_aa: CASSLSGTSGFARGYEQYF
cdr3_nt: TGTGCCAGCAGTTTATCTGGGACTAGCGGGTTCGCACGGGGCTACGAGCAGTACTTC
clone_size: -
j_call: TRBJ2-7
v_call: TRBV27
d_call: TRBD2

cdr3_aa: CASSLNLAGTF
cdr3_nt: TGTGCCAGCAGCTTGAACCTCGCGGGCACCTTC
clone_size: -
j_call: TRBJ1-2
v_call: TRBV5-6
d_call: -

cdr3_aa: CASSDTGVGTEAFF
cdr3_nt: TGTGCCAGCAGTGACACAGGGGTTGGCACTGAAGCTTTCTTT
clone_size: -
j_call: TRBJ1-1
v_call: TRBV28
d_call: TRBD1

cdr3_aa: CSVRTGTLLAGATDTQYF
cdr3_nt: TGCAGCGTTCGTACCGGCACGTTACTAGCGGGAGCAACAGATACGCAGTATTTT
clone_size: -
j_call: TRBJ2-3
v_call: TRBV29-1
d_call: TRBD2

cdr3_aa: CASSTIAGGNEQFF
cdr3_nt: TGTGCTAGCAGCACTATAGCGGGAGGGAATGAGCAGTTCTTC
clone_size: -
j_call: TRBJ2-1
v_call: TRBV7-7
d_call: TRBD2

cdr3_aa: CASSRGGLFPEAFF
cdr3_nt: TGTGCCAGCAGCCGGGGGGGGTTGTTTCCTGAAGCTTTCTTT
clone_size: -
j_call: TRBJ1-1
v_call: TRBV11-2
d_call: -

cdr3_aa: CASSVRFSGANVLTF
cdr3_nt: TGTGCCAGCAGCGTGCGGTTCTCTGGGGCCAACGTCCTGACTTTC
clone_size: -
j_call: TRBJ2-6
v_call: TRBV5-4
d_call: -

cdr3_aa: CASSYSEGGGTEAFF
cdr3_nt: TGTGCCAGCAGTTACTCGGAAGGGGGCGGAACTGAAGCTTTCTTT
clone_size: -
j_call: TRBJ1-1
v_call: TRBV6-5
d_call: TRBD1

cdr3_aa: CASSLATGHNEKLFF
cdr3_nt: TGTGCCAGCAGCTTAGCGACAGGTCATAATGAAAAACTGTTTTTT
clone_size: -
j_call: TRBJ1-4
v_call: TRBV7-9
d_call: -

cdr3_aa: CASSSGLAGMGELFF
cdr3_nt: TGTGCCAGCAGCTCGGGACTAGCGGGCATGGGGGAGCTGTTTTTT
clone_size: -
j_call: TRBJ2-2
v_call: TRBV7-2
d_call: TRBD2

cdr3_aa: CASSVASLAGGTGELFF
cdr3_nt: TGTGCCAGCAGCGTAGCATCGCTAGCGGGGGGAACCGGGGAGCTGTTTTTT
clone_size: few
j_call: TRBJ2-2
v_call: TRBV9
d_call: TRBD2

cdr3_aa: CASSSLQTGNYGYTF
cdr3_nt: TGCGCCAGCAGCTCGCTTCAAACGGGAAACTATGGCTACACCTTC
clone_size: -
j_call: TRBJ1-2
v_call: TRBV5-1
d_call: -

cdr3_aa: CASSTDSGTGFGSNQPQHF
cdr3_nt: TGTGCCAGCAGTACAGACTCCGGGACAGGCTTCGGGAGCAATCAGCCCCAGCATTTT
clone_size: few
j_call: TRBJ1-5
v_call: TRBV27
d_call: TRBD1

cdr3_aa: CASSSQGGSNQPQHF
cdr3_nt: TGTGCCAGCAGCTCACAGGGGGGTAGCAATCAGCCCCAGCATTTT
clone_size: -
j_call: TRBJ1-5
v_call: TRBV7-8
d_call: TRBD1

cdr3_aa: CASTRGGHADTQYF
cdr3_nt: TGTGCCAGCACGCGGGGGGGTCACGCAGATACGCAGTATTTT
clone_size: -
j_call: TRBJ2-3
v_call: TRBV11-2
d_call: TRBD2

cdr3_aa: CASSSALHF
cdr3_nt: TGTGCCAGCAGCTCCGCCCTCCACTTT
clone_size: -
j_call: TRBJ1-6
v_call: TRBV5-4
d_call: -

cdr3_aa: CASSPGRGTNEKLFF
cdr3_nt: TGCGCCAGCAGCCCAGGCAGGGGAACTAATGAAAAACTGTTTTTT
clone_size: -
j_call: TRBJ1-4
v_call: TRBV5-1
d_call: -

cdr3_aa: CASSQDRGREGQFF
cdr3_nt: TGCGCCAGCAGCCAAGATCGTGGGCGGGAGGGCCAGTTCTTC
clone_size: -
j_call: TRBJ2-1
v_call: TRBV4-1
d_call: TRBD2

cdr3_aa: CASSLGQNSGNTIYF
cdr3_nt: TGTGCCAGCAGCCTGGGACAGAACTCTGGAAACACCATATATTTT
clone_size: -
j_call: TRBJ1-3
v_call: TRBV7-2
d_call: TRBD1